This T cell receptor beta chain was recovered during a study of cytomegalovirus exposure and HLA in healthy donors. Study-wide results and limits: A later analysis found that most CMV-associated TCR beta chains appeared HLA-restricted. After further analysis at a later stage, around 17,000 TCR beta sequences were associated with HLA alleles at 0.05 false discovery rate. By HLA locus, TCR association rates varied in a later analysis, with DRB1 showing the most and HLA-C the fewest.

The PCR ran on 60 Vbeta and 13 Jbeta primers. Profiled with immunoSEQ multiplex PCR; TCRdb holds only in-frame clones, not every one. The top ten hold approximately 2.8% of the sample, which has under 65,000 clones, roughly 85% seen once. Remarks on this clone: The antigen remains undetermined.

The specimen was PBMCs. The clonotype comes from a woman aged 18-35 years in good health and CMV-seronegative.

The CDR3: CASWGDLTEAFF. The CDR3 DNA follows: TGTGCCAGTTGGGGGGACCTCACTGAAGCTTTCTTT. The V call is TRBV18, the J call TRBJ1-1, with a possible D match to TRBD1 (5 bases). Germline V gene data show CDR1 as KGHSH and CDR2 as LQKENI. Trimming stripped 9 bases from V and 4 bases from J, with 12 bases between. The CDR3 contains 12 residues. The variable domain in full, completed from reference TRBV18 and TRBJ1-1, reads NAGVMQNPRHLVRRRGQEARLRCSPMKGHSHVYWYRQLPEEGLKFMVYLQKENIIDESGMPKERFSAEFPKEGPSILRIQQVVRGDSAAYFCASWGDLTEAFFGQGTRLTVV.